In this sample, the clone carrying this T cell receptor beta chain turned up a few times. The antigen is unknown. One end of the junction is discordant with germline, which a read error may explain. TCRdb passed the 5' RACE reads through MiXCR, listing each CDR3 protein once. The sample consists of around 68,000 distinct CDR3 sequences, 4.1% of them appearing once. The data belong to a study of neurological immune-mediated disorders. Findings and limits, study-wide: HTLV-1-associated myelopathy had the most TCR clonal expansion, whereas multiple sclerosis had the least (lower than in healthy controls).

The sequencing sample was made of PBMCs. The TCR was taken from a man between 45 and 60 years old with multiple sclerosis.

CDR3 sequence: CASSSQGVREENF. In DNA form, the CDR3 reads TGTGCCAGCAGCTCTCAGGGGGTGAGGGAGGAGAATTTT. The V gene is TRBV12-3 or TRBV12-4, the J gene TRBJ1-5; 7 bases agree with TRBD1. This CDR3 comprises 13 residues.